These 18 T cell receptor beta chains were sequenced from one sample in a study of blood T cell repertoires in COVID-19. Sequencing was performed with immunoSEQ multiplex PCR; in TCRdb, only in-frame clones are kept and a portion is missing. The sample has 56,000 or so clones; 65% to 90% are singletons. The sequenced material came from peripheral blood. The receptors were gathered from a human donor in a cohort sampled during active COVID-19.

This rearrangement joins TRBV6-6 to TRBJ2-7; a possible D gene is TRBD1 (6 bases). The germline V and J ends were trimmed by 6 bases and 4 bases, with 13 bases remaining between them. Germline V gene lookup returns CDR1 MNHNY and CDR2 SVGAGI (reference sequence). The CDR3 contains 13 residues. CDR3 residues: CASSRGQKYEQYF. CDR3 bases: TGTGCCAGCAGCCGAGGACAGAAATACGAGCAGTACTTC.

The chain is built from TRBV29-1 and TRBJ1-2; 9 bases fit TRBD1. The CDR3 has 15 amino acids. The germline V gene has CDR1 SQVTM and CDR2 ANQGSEA. The J segment lost 5 bases and the V segment lost 5 bases, leaving 12 bases of the junction unmatched. CDR3 bases: TGCAGCGTTCCGGAAGGGGCCGGGACAGGGTATGGCTACACCTTC. Its protein product is CSVPEGAGTGYGYTF.

The CDR3 loop reads CASSIIGGYNEQFF. CDR3 in DNA: TGTGCCAGTAGTATAATTGGAGGCTACAATGAGCAGTTCTTC. The chain carries TRBV19 and TRBJ2-1; weak D call: TRBD2 (5 bases). Trimming took off 2 bases at V and 3 bases at J, with 8 bases between the two ends. CDR1 LNHDA and CDR2 SQIVND come from the germline V gene (reference sequence). This CDR3 comprises 14 residues. The complete variable domain, with remaining parts taken from reference TRBV19 and TRBJ2-1, reads DGGITQSPKYLFRKEGQNVTLSCEQNLNHDAMYWYRQDPGQGLRLIYYSQIVNDFQKGDIAEGYSVSREKKESFPLTVTSAQKNPTAFYLCASSIIGGYNEQFFGPGTRLTVL.

The chain links TRBV4-3 to TRBJ2-5; 8 nucleotides agree with TRBD2. Trimming at V came to 1 base and at J to 5 bases, leaving 12 bases not matched to a gene. From germline, CDR1 is LGHNA and CDR2 YSLEER. CDR3 size: 17 residues. The CDR3 DNA reads TGCGCCAGCAGCCAAGGGAACAGCGGGAGTGCGTTTGAGACCCAGTACTTC. This sequence encodes CASSQGNSGSAFETQYF.

V usage is TRBV27 and J usage is TRBJ1-2; 7 bases are shared with TRBD1. This CDR3 spans 17 amino acids. CDR1 and CDR2 from the germline V gene are MNHEY and SMNVEV (reference sequence). J was trimmed by 4 bases and V by 4 bases; bases with no gene match: 15. As DNA, the CDR3 is TGTGCCAGCAGTTCTGGGACAGCCGCGGGCTACGGCTATGGCTACACCTTC. As protein: CASSSGTAAGYGYGYTF.

The chain recombines TRBV19 with TRBJ2-3, with TRBD2 identical over 11 bases. Germline V gene sequence: CDR1 LNHDA, CDR2 SQIVND (reference sequence). Losses at the gene ends were 7 bases for V and 5 bases for J; bases not matched to a gene: 8. CDR3 length: 15 residues. Here the CDR3 reads CASTPVAGGVDTQYF. The CDR3 coding sequence is TGTGCCAGTACCCCGGTAGCGGGAGGGGTAGATACGCAGTATTTT.

In the case of this clone: A read error may account for a junction end that differs from germline. The chain carries TRBV28 and TRBJ1-2; TRBD1 is a possible D gene (5 bases). The germline V gene encodes CDR1 MDHEN and CDR2 SYDVKM. The CDR3 totals 13 residues. CDR3 nucleotide sequence: TGTGTCAGCAGCCCTCCCGGGGGCTATGGCTACACCTTC. Protein: CVSSPPGGYGYTF.

This sequence joins TRBV7-8 and TRBJ2-5; a possible D gene is TRBD2 (5 bases). There are 13 residues in the CDR3. V was pared by 5 bases and J by 2 bases, with 9 bases between. Germline V lookup: CDR1 SGHVS, CDR2 FQNEAQ. CDR3 nucleotides: TGTGCCAGCAGCGCGGGCACACAAGAGACCCAGTACTTC. This translates into CASSAGTQETQYF.

This rearrangement joins TRBV6-6 to TRBJ1-2; D is possibly TRBD1 (6 bases). Between the trimmed V and J ends, which lost 6 bases and 8 bases, there was a span of 19 bases. Germline V gives CDR1 MNHNY, CDR2 SVGAGI (reference sequence). CDR3 length: 14 amino acids. The CDR3, as DNA: TGTGCCAGCAGCACAGGGTCCGCTCAACAAGGCTACACCTTC. Its translation is CASSTGSAQQGYTF.

This clone has just a few counts. The chain carries TRBV4-1 and TRBJ1-1, with D hard to call. V lost 6 bases and J lost 2, with 13 bases in between. This CDR3 is built from 14 residues. The V gene's germline CDR1 is MGHRA and CDR2 YSYEKL. Here the CDR3 reads CASRGLLRNTEAFF. Written as DNA, the CDR3 is TGCGCCAGCAGAGGACTCCTTCGAAACACTGAAGCTTTCTTT.

This clone appeared a single time. The chain is built from TRBV28 and TRBJ2-7; TRBD1 aligns across 7 bases. The length of the CDR3 is 15 residues. The germline V gene encodes CDR1 MDHEN and CDR2 SYDVKM. V lost 5 bases, J lost 2 bases, and 9 bases stayed unmatched. CDR3 loop: CASSPTPTGPYEQYF. CDR3 DNA sequence: TGTGCCAGCAGTCCAACCCCGACAGGGCCCTACGAGCAGTACTTC.

The rearrangement joins TRBV28 to TRBJ1-2; 7 bases align to TRBD1. The length of the CDR3 is 11 residues. Germline-derived CDR1 and CDR2 are MDHEN and SYDVKM. The CDR3 reads CAGRGSYGYTF. CDR3 bases: TGTGCGGGCAGGGGGAGCTATGGCTACACCTTC.

This clone showed up just once. The chain couples TRBV11-2 to TRBJ2-3, with 10 nucleotides matching TRBD1. The CDR3 runs to 14 residues. V lost 7 bases, J lost 5 bases, and 6 bases stayed unmatched. The germline V gene has CDR1 SGHAT and CDR2 FQNNGV. The CDR3 is CASNRGTGVDTQYF. CDR3 DNA sequence: TGTGCCAGCAATCGCGGGACAGGGGTAGATACGCAGTATTTT.

This sequence joins TRBV4-1 and TRBJ2-6; the match to TRBD2 covers 8 bases. The V and J ends lost 4 bases and 0 bases, in that order; junction bases with no gene match: 8. The length of the CDR3 is 18 residues. Germline assignment: CDR1 MGHRA and CDR2 YSYEKL. The DNA for the CDR3 is TGCGCCAGCAGCCCTACGGGACTAGGGGACTCTGGGGCCAACGTCCTGACTTTC. Amino acid sequence: CASSPTGLGDSGANVLTF.

The rearrangement links TRBV3-1 (or the pseudogene TRBV3-2) to TRBJ2-3; 14 nucleotides agree with TRBD2. After removal of 5 bases from V and 0 bases from J, the junction contained 1 base not matched to a gene. Germline V gene lookup returns CDR1 LGHDT and CDR2 YNNKEL (reference sequence). The CDR3 totals 16 residues. CDR3 nucleotide sequence: TGTGCCAGCAGCGGACTAGCGGGGGGTAGCACAGATACGCAGTATTTT. Residues: CASSGLAGGSTDTQYF.

This clone showed up just once. The rearrangement links TRBV30 to TRBJ2-1, with TRBD1 matching over 8 bases. Trimming removed 5 bases from V and 4 bases from J; junction bases left unmatched: 4. The CDR3 covers 13 residues. CDR1 GTSNPN and CDR2 SVGIG come from the germline V gene (reference sequence). The CDR3 DNA reads TGTGCCTGGCAGGGACAGGCTTACAATGAGCAGTTCTTC. Protein sequence: CAWQGQAYNEQFF.

The chain links TRBV11-2 to TRBJ2-1; D uncertain. The CDR3 length is 15 residues. Germline-derived CDR1 and CDR2 are SGHAT and FQNNGV. V dropped 0 bases and J dropped 5 bases, with 11 bases sitting between them. The DNA for the CDR3 is TGTGCCAGCAGCTTAGATCCACTAAACCACAATGAGCAGTTCTTC. As protein: CASSLDPLNHNEQFF.

The chain is built from TRBV19 and TRBJ2-3, with 8 bases lining up with TRBD2. The CDR3 extends over 18 amino acids. Trimming took 4 bases from V and 4 from J; bases not matched to a gene: 16. CDR1 is LNHDA, CDR2 SQIVND, per germline (reference sequence). The CDR3 nucleotides are TGTGCCAGTAGTACCTTTATGCCCGTAGCGGGATCTCCAGATACGCAGTATTTT. This sequence encodes CASSTFMPVAGSPDTQYF.